This T cell receptor beta chain stems from a study of control samples from healthy donors and cancer patients. Trimming removed 0 bases at V and 2 bases at J, with 5 bases between. The CDR3 extends over 13 amino acids. The germline V gene has CDR1 SGHNT and CDR2 YYREEE (reference sequence). Only in-frame clones appear in the TCRdb table, and some are missing; sequencing was by immunoSEQ multiplex PCR. This repertoire shows about 120,000 clones, roughly 91% found once; its top ten account for 2% to 2.5%. This chain links TRBV5-4 with TRBJ1-2; tentatively, D is TRBD1 (5 bases). The receptor was isolated from a woman between 70 and 85 years old in good health. Specimen: blood. The CDR3 region is CASSLAGNYGYTF. In DNA, the CDR3 is TGTGCCAGCAGCTTGGCAGGGAACTATGGCTACACCTTC.